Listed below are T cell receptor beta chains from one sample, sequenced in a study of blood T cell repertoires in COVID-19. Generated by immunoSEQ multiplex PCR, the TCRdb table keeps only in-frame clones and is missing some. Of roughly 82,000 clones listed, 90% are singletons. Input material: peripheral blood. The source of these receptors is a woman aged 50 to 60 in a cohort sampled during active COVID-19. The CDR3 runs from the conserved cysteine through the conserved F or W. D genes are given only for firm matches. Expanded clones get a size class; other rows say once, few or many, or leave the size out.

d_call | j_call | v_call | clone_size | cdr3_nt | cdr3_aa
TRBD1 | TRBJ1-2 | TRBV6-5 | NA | TGTGCCAGCACCTCCAGGGGGGCTGCTAACTATGGCTACACCTTC | CASTSRGAANYGYTF
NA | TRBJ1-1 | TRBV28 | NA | TGTGCCAGCAGTTTAAGGGGGTTCTTCGGGGACACTGAAGCTTTCTTT | CASSLRGFFGDTEAFF
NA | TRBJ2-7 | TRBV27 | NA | TGTGCCAGCAGGAGGAGCGGTTCGTCCTACGAGCAGTACTTC | CASRRSGSSYEQYF
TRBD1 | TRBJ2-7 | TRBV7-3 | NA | TGTGCCAGCGGGACAGGGATCCACGAGCAGTACTTC | CASGTGIHEQYF
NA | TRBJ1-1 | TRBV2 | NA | TGTGCCAGCAGTGCAGTGGGGGGGAGGGGAATGAACACTGAAGCTTTCTTT | CASSAVGGRGMNTEAFF
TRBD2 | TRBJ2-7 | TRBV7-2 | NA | TGTGCCAGCAGCCTAGTGAGGCTAGCGGGAGCCTACGAGCAGTACTTC | CASSLVRLAGAYEQYF
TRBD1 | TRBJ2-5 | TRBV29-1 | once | TGCAGTGGGGACAGCACCCAAGAGACCCAGTACTTC | CSGDSTQETQYF
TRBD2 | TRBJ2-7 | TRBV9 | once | TGTGCCAGCAGCGGCCTAGCGGAAACCTACGAGCAGTACTTC | CASSGLAETYEQYF
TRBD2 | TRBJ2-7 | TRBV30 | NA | TGTGCCTGGAGTCCTGGACTAGGCTCCTACGAGCAGTACTTC | CAWSPGLGSYEQYF
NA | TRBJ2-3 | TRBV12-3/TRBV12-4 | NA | TGTGCCAGCAGCCCGAGATCAGATACGCAGTATTTT | CASSPRSDTQYF
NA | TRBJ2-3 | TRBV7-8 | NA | TGTGCCAGCAGCCCACACGGGGTGGATCCTGCAGATACGCAGTATTTT | CASSPHGVDPADTQYF
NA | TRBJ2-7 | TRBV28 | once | TGTGCCAGCAGCCCCGGGAGCTCCTACGAGCAGTACTTC | CASSPGSSYEQYF
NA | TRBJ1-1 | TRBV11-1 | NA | TGTGCCAGCAGCTTTGACAGAAGGACTGAAGCTTTCTTT | CASSFDRRTEAFF
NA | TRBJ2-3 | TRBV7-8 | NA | TGTGCCAGCAGCTTAGGACTTAGCAGAACAGATACGCAGTATTTT | CASSLGLSRTDTQYF
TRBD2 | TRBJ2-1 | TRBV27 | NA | TGTGCCAGCAGTTTATTTGGGACTAGCGGGATGGAGCAGTTCTTC | CASSLFGTSGMEQFF
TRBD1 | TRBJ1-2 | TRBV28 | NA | TGTGCCAGCAGTTCTTACAGGGGTGGCTACACCTTC | CASSSYRGGYTF
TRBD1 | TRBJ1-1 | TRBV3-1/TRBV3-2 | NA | TGTGCCAGCCGAGGTTCACAGGGGGCAAAAGGGGCTGAAGCTTTCTTT | CASRGSQGAKGAEAFF
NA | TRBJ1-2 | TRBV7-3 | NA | TGTGCCAGCAGCTCGGAGGGGTTGGGCTACACCTTC | CASSSEGLGYTF
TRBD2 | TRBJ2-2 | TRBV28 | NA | TGTGCCAGCAGGACGACTAGCGTAAACACCGGGGAGCTGTTTTTT | CASRTTSVNTGELFF
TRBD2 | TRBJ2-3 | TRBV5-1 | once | TGCGCCAGCAGCTTGTATGGACTAGCGGGAGGGCCGGGCACAGATACGCAGTATTTT | CASSLYGLAGGPGTDTQYF
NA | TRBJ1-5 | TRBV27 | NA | TGTGCCAGCAGTCCAAGGAGAATCAATCAGCCCCAGCATTTT | CASSPRRINQPQHF
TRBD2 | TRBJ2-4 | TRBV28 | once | TGTGCCAGCAAGCGGGGGGACAAAAACATTCAGTACTTC | CASKRGDKNIQYF
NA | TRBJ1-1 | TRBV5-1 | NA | TGCGCCAGCAGCTTGGTCCCCGGGGTGGACACTGAAGCTTTCTTT | CASSLVPGVDTEAFF
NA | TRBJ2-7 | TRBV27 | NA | TGTGCCAGCAGTTTAGGGTCGAACAGCTACTACGAGCAGTACTTC | CASSLGSNSYYEQYF
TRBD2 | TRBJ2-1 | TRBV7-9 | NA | TGTGCCAGCAGCCCTAGGACTAGCAAGGGGAATGAGCAGTTCTTC | CASSPRTSKGNEQFF
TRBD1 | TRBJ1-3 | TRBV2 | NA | TGTGCCAGCAGTGAAAGGGGACAGTACTACTCTGGAAACACCATATATTTT | CASSERGQYYSGNTIYF
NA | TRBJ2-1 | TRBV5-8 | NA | TGTGCCAGCAGCCCCCCTCGTCTCAATGAGCAGTTCTTC | CASSPPRLNEQFF
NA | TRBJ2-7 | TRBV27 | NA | TGTGCCACCACCTCTCAGATTGCGGGAAACGAGCAGTACTTC | CATTSQIAGNEQYF
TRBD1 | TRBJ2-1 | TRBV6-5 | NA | TGTGCCAGCAGCGCCGGGACAGGATCTTACAATGAGCAGTTCTTC | CASSAGTGSYNEQFF
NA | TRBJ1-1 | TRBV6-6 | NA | TGTGCCAGCAGTTACTCAGGGAGGGAGGGGAGGGAAGCTTTCTTT | CASSYSGREGREAFF
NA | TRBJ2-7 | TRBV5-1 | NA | TGCGCCAGCAGCTTTTCAGGGGGGATGGACGAGCAGTACTTC | CASSFSGGMDEQYF
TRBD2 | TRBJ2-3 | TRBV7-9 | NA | TGTGCCAGCAGCTTAGGGGCGGCGGGAGGGAGCACAGATACGCAGTATTTT | CASSLGAAGGSTDTQYF
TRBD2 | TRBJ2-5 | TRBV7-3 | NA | TGTGCCAGCAGCCCCGGGACTAGCGGGGAGACCCAGTACTTC | CASSPGTSGETQYF
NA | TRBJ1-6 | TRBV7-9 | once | TGTGCCAGCAGCTACGGTAATTCACCCCTCCACTTT | CASSYGNSPLHF
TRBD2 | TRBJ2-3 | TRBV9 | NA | TGTGCCAGCAGCGTAGCTACAACGACTAGCGGGAGAAGCACAGATACGCAGTATTTT | CASSVATTTSGRSTDTQYF
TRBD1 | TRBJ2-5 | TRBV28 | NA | TGTGCCAGCAGTTCCTTCTCCGACAGGGTCTTGGAGACCCAGTACTTC | CASSSFSDRVLETQYF
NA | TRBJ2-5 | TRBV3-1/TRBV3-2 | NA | TGTGCCAGCAGCCTCCAGACCAGGGCTGGAGAGACCCAGTACTTC | CASSLQTRAGETQYF
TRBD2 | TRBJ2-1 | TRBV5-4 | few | TGTGCCAGCAGCCCCGGGACTAGCGGTACCAAGCAGTTCTTC | CASSPGTSGTKQFF
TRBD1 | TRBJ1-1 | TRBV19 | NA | TGTGCCAGTAGTATCCACCCGGGACAGGGCCCTATGAACACTGAAGCTTTCTTT | CASSIHPGQGPMNTEAFF
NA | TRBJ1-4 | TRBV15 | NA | TGTGCCACCAGCAGAGATCGGGATACTGCAACTAATGAAAAACTGTTTTTT | CATSRDRDTATNEKLFF
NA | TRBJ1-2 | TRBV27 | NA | TGTGCCAGCAGTTTCCGGACAGAAGGTGGCTACACCTTC | CASSFRTEGGYTF